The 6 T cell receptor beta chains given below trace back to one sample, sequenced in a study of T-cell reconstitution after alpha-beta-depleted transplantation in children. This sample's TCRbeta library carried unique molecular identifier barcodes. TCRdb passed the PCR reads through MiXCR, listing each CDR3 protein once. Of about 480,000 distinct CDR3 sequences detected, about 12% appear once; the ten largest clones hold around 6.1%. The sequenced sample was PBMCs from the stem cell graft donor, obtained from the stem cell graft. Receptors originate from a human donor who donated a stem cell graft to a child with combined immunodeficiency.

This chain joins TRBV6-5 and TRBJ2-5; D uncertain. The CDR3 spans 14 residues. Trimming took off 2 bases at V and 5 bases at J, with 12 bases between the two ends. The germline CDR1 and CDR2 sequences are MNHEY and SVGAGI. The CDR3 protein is CASSYGFLGETQYF. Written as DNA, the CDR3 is TGTGCCAGCAGTTACGGGTTTTTGGGGGAGACCCAGTACTTC.

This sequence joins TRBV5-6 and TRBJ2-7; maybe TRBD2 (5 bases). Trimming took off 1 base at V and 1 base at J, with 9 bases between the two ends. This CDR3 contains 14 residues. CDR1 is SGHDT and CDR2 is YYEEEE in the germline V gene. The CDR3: CASSLYLASYEQYF. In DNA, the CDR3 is TGTGCCAGCAGCTTGTACCTAGCTTCCTACGAGCAGTACTTC.

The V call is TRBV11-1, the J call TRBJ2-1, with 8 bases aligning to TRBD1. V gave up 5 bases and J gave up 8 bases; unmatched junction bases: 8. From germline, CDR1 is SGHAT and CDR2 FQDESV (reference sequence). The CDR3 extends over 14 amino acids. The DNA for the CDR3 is TGTGCCAGCAGCGTGGACAGGGCGAGAGATGAGCAGTTCTTC. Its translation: CASSVDRARDEQFF.

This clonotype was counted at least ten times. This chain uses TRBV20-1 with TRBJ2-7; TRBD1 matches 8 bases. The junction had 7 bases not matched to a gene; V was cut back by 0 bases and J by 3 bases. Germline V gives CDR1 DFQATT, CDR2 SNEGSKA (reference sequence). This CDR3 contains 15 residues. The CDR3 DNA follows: TGCAGTGCTAGAGATCGGCAGGGGGCTTACTACGAGCAGTACTTC. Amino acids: CSARDRQGAYYEQYF.

The CDR3 nucleotides are TGCAGTGCTAGAGTGGAGAGCTCCTACGAGCAGTACTTC. Residues: CSARVESSYEQYF. The chain is built from TRBV20-1 and TRBJ2-7; D call uncertain. This CDR3 has 13 amino acids. Germline loops: CDR1 DFQATT, CDR2 SNEGSKA (reference sequence). The V end was cut by 1 base, the J end by 0 bases, with 7 bases between.

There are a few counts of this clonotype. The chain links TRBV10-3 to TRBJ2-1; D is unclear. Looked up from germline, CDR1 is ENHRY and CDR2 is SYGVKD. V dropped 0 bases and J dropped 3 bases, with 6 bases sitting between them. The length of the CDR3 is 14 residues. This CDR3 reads CAISESSGYNEQFF. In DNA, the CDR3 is TGTGCCATCAGTGAGTCATCCGGCTACAATGAGCAGTTCTTC.